The present T cell receptor beta chain was sequenced within a study of beta chain features in type 1 diabetes (dated by TCRdb to the late 2010s). Notes on the research overall: Patients and healthy donors did not differ in mean age, gender distribution, total cell number or subset yield. A total of some 110 million sorted cells were examined across all samples, and a strong correlation was observed between cell number per subset and RNA yield. The study compared TCRB repertoires of sorted circulating CD4+ T cell subsets between recently diagnosed type 1 diabetes patients and matched healthy donors. Regulatory and stem cell-like memory subsets were isolated from only 8 patients and about 8 healthy donors, whereas naive and central memory subsets came from all 30 or so donors.

The High Capacity cDNA Reverse Transcription Kit was used to reverse transcribe all of the isolated RNA, meaning that expressed TCRB transcripts were what got sequenced. Naive, central memory and regulatory T cell samples underwent deep immunoSEQ sequencing, averaging around 4 million total reads per sample. Sorted cells were lysed in RLT buffer, and RNA was extracted using DNase-treated RNeasy Micro or Mini kits according to cell number. Each cell subset was processed on its own to prevent cross-contamination, while patient and healthy donor samples were processed together. TCRB sequences were amplified from cDNA with the immunoSEQ multiplex PCR, producing 87-bp fragments spanning the CDR3 region. The amplicons were sequenced using the Illumina HiSeq platform. Per the original workflow: PCR bias was corrected computationally using synthetic template baselines, and reads within Hamming distance 2 were collapsed, with unmergeable singletons discarded. Reads were aligned to IMGT to assign V, D and J genes, CDR3 length, and insertions or deletions at six rearrangement sites. Within each subset, clonotype counts were normalized to sorted cell number, after which true diversity and Gini coefficients were computed with the tcR R package. The overlap coefficient, calculated on TCRB nucleotide sequences, was used to quantify repertoire sharing. As a proxy for the pre-selection repertoire, out-of-frame TCRB sequences from naive cells were analyzed. TCRdb mirrors the immuneACCESS table, restricted to in-frame sequences. Some clones are absent from its copies; in checked studies, under half trace to an unresolved V gene, and the reason for the others is unknown. That table furnishes V, J and clone size, whereas the DNA furnished D and trimming. The sample table records fewer than 650,000 clones; 15% to 18% of these occur just once. The ten most abundant clones make up about 0.093% of the sample.

As encoded in the germline V gene, CDR1 is SGHTA while CDR2 is FQGTGA. The germline V and J ends show losses of 5 bases and 6 bases respectively, and no gene match explains 7 bases of the junction. Including cysteine and phenylalanine, the CDR3 has 14 amino acids. Left in the record is the CDR3 DNA by itself, 42 bases read in frame from the first base. Each donor gave one peripheral blood draw, approximately 110 mL on average, collected into heparinised tubes. A BD FACSAria II was used to sort naive, central memory, regulatory and stem cell-like memory CD4+ T cells with a panel that included CD45RO, CCR7, CD25, CD127, CD95 and CD27. Every sorted population had a purity above 98%. Right away, PBMCs were isolated by Lymphoprep density gradient centrifugation and were stained directly, with no culture step. Samples were stained and sorted in pairs, with one healthy donor and one patient per experiment, so that batch effects were minimized.

Paper-wide results and their limitations: Because cDNA was sequenced instead of genomic DNA, activated cells with high expression could be over-represented, although the groups did not differ in activation or CD3 levels. Only small numbers of individuals were included in the HLA sub-analyses, which left unresolved whether HLA type had any influence on TCRB rearrangement. Shorter templates might be favored by PCR, yet because patient and control samples were amplified and corrected together, any such skew would affect both groups equally. Naive, central memory and regulatory TCRB repertoires appeared more similar among patients than among healthy donors. A moderate but significant shortening of TCRB CDR3 length was observed in type 1 diabetes patients in all four CD4+ subsets. Patients with type 1 diabetes made fewer insertions and deleted more nucleotides at VDJ recombination sites, implying thymic rearrangement abnormalities.

Comments on this clone: Its antigen remains undetermined. No base quality information exists; no much larger clone differs at one position.

This clonotype was sampled from a young man in good health. In this chain, TRBV7-3 is recombined with TRBJ2-3, and TRBD1 matches 8 of the central bases. The specimen sequenced was naive CD4+ T cells from blood. The sample's cell subset or site label, in plain terms: true naive CD4+ T cells. CDR3 protein: CASSPRQGKDTQYF. The DNA sequence is given as TGTGCCAGCAGCCCTAGACAGGGGAAGGATACGCAGTATTTT.